This T cell receptor (beta chain) was identified during a study of T cells in Graves' hyperthyroidism and ophthalmopathy. The investigators amplified TCR beta CDR3 regions from RNA transcripts. The TCR CDR3 first-round RT-PCR relied on the HTBI primer set. TCRdb used MiXCR to reprocess the multiplex PCR reads, holding one entry per CDR3 protein. Here the sample spans around 620,000 distinct CDR3 sequences, 14% being singletons. There are a few counts of this clonotype. A NOSPECS grade of at least 4, a Clinical Activity Score of at least 3 and duration under 3 months were recorded in ophthalmopathy patients. Investigators excluded patients with uncontrolled infection, other autoimmune disease, pregnancy or lactation. This CDR3 has 12 residues. V shed 4 bases and J shed 8 bases, with 8 bases lying between them. Germline CDR1 and CDR2: SGHDN and FVKESK.

The rearrangement joins TRBV14 to TRBJ1-4; no clear D gene. Sequenced material: blood. The TCR originated in a woman aged 18-29 years with Graves' ophthalmopathy. CDR3 loop: CASSRPVEKLFF. CDR3 bases: TGTGCCAGCAGCCGCCCGGTCGAAAAACTGTTTTTT. The variable domain in full, with the rest retrieved from reference TRBV14 and TRBJ1-4, is EAGVTQFPSHSVIEKGQTVTLRCDPISGHDNLYWYRRVMGKEIKFLLHFVKESKQDESGMPNNRFLAERTGGTYSTLKVQPAELEDSGVYFCASSRPVEKLFFGSGTQLSVL.